One and the same sample provided the 26 T cell receptor beta chains below, sequenced in a study of monozygotic twins with inflammatory bowel disease. No DNA is given; TCRdb re-called the 5' RACE reads and lists each CDR3 protein once. This table holds some 400,000 distinct CDR3 sequences. The sequencing sample was made of blood. The source is a human donor with ulcerative colitis or Crohn's disease, or a healthy co-twin of an affected twin (not recorded which).

The rearrangement links TRBV7-3 to TRBJ2-3. There are 14 residues in the CDR3. The V gene's germline CDR1 is SGHTA and CDR2 FQGTGA. The CDR3 protein is CASSLKRVTDTQYF.

The chain recombines TRBV4-1 with TRBJ2-1; the TCRdb D gene call, TRBD2, has no DNA to confirm it. Looked up from germline, CDR1 is MGHRA and CDR2 is YSYEKL. The CDR3 covers 16 residues. The CDR3 region is CASSQDQFGGPPRQFF.

The chain recombines TRBV10-3 with TRBJ2-1. The CDR3 is made up of 12 amino acids. The germline V gene has CDR1 ENHRY and CDR2 SYGVKD. CDR3 residues: CAISFQTSEQFF.

The CDR3 protein is CASRRQGYSPLHF. The rearrangement links TRBV12-3 or TRBV12-4 to TRBJ1-6; there is no DNA to check the TCRdb D call of TRBD1. The CDR3 runs 13 residues.

The J gene is TRBJ2-2, the V gene TRBV12-3 or TRBV12-4. The CDR3 is made up of 15 amino acids. The CDR3: CASSHTESNTGELFF.

The V and J genes are TRBV5-1 and TRBJ2-1; as DNA is missing, the TRBD2 call by TCRdb cannot be tested. The CDR3 has 15 residues. Germline V gene lookup returns CDR1 SGHRS and CDR2 YFSETQ. The chain's CDR3 is CASSVSGLSYNEQFF. Full variable domain (remainder filled in from reference TRBV5-1 and TRBJ2-1): KAGVTQTPRYLIKTRGQQVTLSCSPISGHRSVSWYQQTPGQGLQFLFEYFSETQRNKGNFPGRFSGRQFSNSRSEMNVSTLELGDSALYLCASSVSGLSYNEQFFGPGTRLTVL.

The chain couples TRBV7-2 to TRBJ2-5. The CDR3 is 14 amino acids. CDR1 and CDR2 from the germline V gene are SGHTA and FQGNSA. CDR3 sequence reads: CASSLTFYGETQYF.

This chain uses TRBV4-2 with TRBJ2-7; no DNA is available, so the TRBD2 call from TCRdb remains unchecked. The CDR3 loop spans 15 amino acids. Per germline, CDR1 LGHNA and CDR2 YNFKEQ. The CDR3 region is CASSQERASSYEQYF.

The chain has TRBV4-3 and TRBJ2-2; no DNA is available, so the TRBD1 call from TCRdb remains unchecked. CDR3 length: 17 residues. From germline, CDR1 is LGHNA and CDR2 YSLEER. CDR3 region: CASSQEPQGAPVGELFF.

CDR3 sequence reads: CASSQEGRDPMWEQYF. The rearrangement joins TRBV3-1 to TRBJ2-7; TCRdb calls TRBD1, which cannot be checked without DNA. The CDR3 runs 16 residues. Germline CDR1 and CDR2: LGHDT and YNNKEL (reference sequence).

The rearrangement links TRBV6-1 to TRBJ2-2; TCRdb outputs TRBD2, but without DNA this stays unchecked. In germline, CDR1 is MNHNS, CDR2 SASEGT. The CDR3 is 15 amino acids. The CDR3 reads CASRLGLAGTGELFF.

This chain connects TRBV27 to TRBJ2-1; TCRdb indicates TRBD1, and absent DNA this call remains unverified. Germline values: CDR1 MNHEY, CDR2 SMNVEV (reference sequence). The CDR3 spans 15 residues. The CDR3 loop reads CASKRDTGIYNEQFF.

The CDR3 spells CASSLGQGATPLHF. The chain uses TRBV5-1 and TRBJ1-6; TCRdb's D call of TRBD1 is untestable without DNA. Germline V lookup: CDR1 SGHRS, CDR2 YFSETQ. The CDR3 contains 14 residues.

V and J are TRBV4-1 and TRBJ1-2. Per germline, CDR1 MGHRA and CDR2 YSYEKL. This CDR3 spans 11 amino acids. The CDR3 loop reads CASSQGTGYTF.

CDR3 residues: CASSLRGDYNQPQHF. The chain couples TRBV5-5 to TRBJ1-5. Germline loops: CDR1 SGHKS, CDR2 YYEKEE (reference sequence). The CDR3 sequence is 15 residues long.

This chain uses TRBV11-2 with TRBJ2-6. The CDR3 covers 14 residues. The germline V gene encodes CDR1 SGHAT and CDR2 FQNNGV. The CDR3 loop is CASSGTTGANVLTF. Looking up the rest from reference TRBV11-2 and TRBJ2-6 gives the full variable domain: EAGVAQSPRYKIIEKRQSVAFWCNPISGHATLYWYQQILGQGPKLLIQFQNNGVVDDSQLPKDRFSAERLKGVDSTLKIQPAKLEDSAVYLCASSGTTGANVLTFGAGSRLTVL.

J is TRBJ2-3 and V is TRBV30; TCRdb gives TRBD1 as the D gene, but with no DNA this cannot be confirmed. There are 12 residues in the CDR3. Germline CDR1 reads GTSNPN; CDR2 reads SVGIG (reference sequence). CDR3 protein: CAWVPGPGTQYF. The full variable domain, completed using reference TRBV30 and TRBJ2-3, is SQTIHQWPATLVQPVGSPLSLECTVEGTSNPNLYWYRQAAGRGLQLLFYSVGIGQISSEVPQNLSASRPQDRQFILSSKKLLLSDSGFYLCAWVPGPGTQYFGPGTRLTVL.

The chain links TRBV11-2 to TRBJ2-1; TCRdb selects TRBD1, and the lack of DNA leaves this call unchecked. CDR3 length: 16 residues. Germline lookup yields CDR1 SGHAT and CDR2 FQNNGV. This CDR3 is CASSFSGTVSNNEQFF.

The chain joins TRBV12-3 or TRBV12-4 to TRBJ2-7. The CDR3 extends over 13 amino acids. The CDR3 spells CASTLGSRSEQYF.

The rearrangement joins TRBV10-3 to TRBJ1-5. This CDR3 has 15 residues. Germline V CDR1 and CDR2: ENHRY, SYGVKD. CDR3 region: CAISEGGGGNQPQHF.

CDR3 amino acids: CAISESKDSNQPQHF. The genes are TRBV10-3 and TRBJ1-5. The CDR3 length is 15 residues. Per germline, CDR1 ENHRY and CDR2 SYGVKD.

The CDR3 spells CAWGPMGAEAFF. This chain links TRBV30 with TRBJ1-1; TCRdb returns TRBD1, unconfirmable since there is no DNA. Germline V gene sequence: CDR1 GTSNPN, CDR2 SVGIG (reference sequence). The CDR3 length is 12 residues.

CDR3 protein: CASSPGTGGNEQFF. This chain joins TRBV5-1 and TRBJ2-1; TCRdb outputs TRBD1, but without DNA this stays unchecked. Germline V gene data show CDR1 as SGHRS and CDR2 as YFSETQ. The length of the CDR3 is 14 residues.

This sequence joins TRBV5-5 and TRBJ2-2; lacking DNA, the TRBD2 call made by TCRdb goes unchecked. Germline V CDR1 and CDR2: SGHKS, YYEKEE (reference sequence). This CDR3 comprises 17 residues. The CDR3 sequence: CASSLGAAGALTGELFF.

The chain employs TRBV20-1 and TRBJ1-2; lacking DNA, the TRBD1 call made by TCRdb goes unchecked. The length of the CDR3 is 12 residues. Germline assignment: CDR1 DFQATT and CDR2 SNEGSKA (reference sequence). CDR3 sequence reads: CSVPTDNYGYTF.

The V call is TRBV14, the J call TRBJ1-1. CDR3 size: 14 residues. Germline V gene sequence: CDR1 SGHDN, CDR2 FVKESK. CDR3 sequence: CASSQDTVNTEAFF.